The entry that follows covers one T cell receptor beta chain sequence. The target antigen is unknown. With V trimmed by 5 bases and J by 4 bases, 7 bases remained unmatched. The germline CDR1 and CDR2 sequences are MNHNS and SASEGT. The CDR3 is 15 amino acids. Time point reported: neoterminal ileum biopsy at postoperative endoscopy, about 6 months after surgery. This table comes from immunoSEQ multiplex PCR, and its TCRdb copy is limited to in-frame clones, with some not included. The repertoire has some 5,400 clones, 55% to 70% of them found once; the top ten carry about 29%. The data derive from a study of T cell repertoires in ileal Crohn's disease. Study-level information: The M6 sample came from neoterminal ileum during colonoscopy after surgery.

Study-wide findings and caveats: Compared with non-smokers, active smokers at surgery showed more clonal expansions. The median delay to postoperative endoscopy was about 6.9 months. Mucosal expansions were suggested to be mainly CD8 T cells.

The chain joins TRBV6-1 to TRBJ2-5; 10 nucleotides match TRBD1. Input material: ileal tissue. The sequence was collected from an adult with Crohn's disease. The CDR3 protein is CASSLRDRGSETQYF. The DNA for the CDR3 is TGTGCCAGCAGTCTCCGGGACAGGGGATCAGAGACCCAGTACTTC.